Listed below are T cell receptor beta chains from one sample, sequenced in a study of blood T cell repertoires in COVID-19. The repertoire was sequenced with immunoSEQ multiplex PCR; TCRdb's copy has only in-frame clones and lacks some. The repertoire holds over 200,000 clones, with around nine tenths as singletons. Sequencing used peripheral blood. Source of these receptors: a woman aged 55-69 years with acute or convalescent COVID-19. Both conserved end residues are part of each CDR3. The D gene is left open where the match is weak. The size field is filled for only some rows; it gives once, few, many or a size class.

>.|TRBJ2-3|.|TRBV18
CASSDRRQEYLTDTQYF
TGTGCCAGCTCGGACAGACGACAGGAGTATCTGACAGATACGCAGTATTTT
>.|TRBJ1-1|.|TRBV18
CASSRDTGKNTEAFF
TGTGCCAGCTCACGGGATACGGGAAAGAACACTGAAGCTTTCTTT
>.|TRBJ1-4|.|TRBV3-1/TRBV3-2
CASSGRGGTNEKLFF
TGTGCCAGCAGCGGGCGGGGGGGGACAAATGAAAAACTGTTTTTT
>.|TRBJ1-3|.|TRBV12-5
CASAPSGSLSGNTIYF
TGTGCTAGTGCCCCGAGCGGGAGTTTATCTGGAAACACCATATATTTT
>.|TRBJ2-1|.|TRBV5-6
CASKILDSLYEQFF
TGTGCCAGCAAAATACTCGACAGCCTTTATGAGCAGTTCTTC
>.|TRBJ1-2|.|TRBV4-3
CASSRGTNSGYGYTF
TGCGCCAGCAGCCGCGGGACTAACTCAGGCTATGGCTACACCTTC
>.|TRBJ2-7|TRBD1|TRBV10-3
CAISEPGQGNYEQYF
TGTGCCATCAGTGAGCCGGGACAGGGTAACTACGAGCAGTACTTC
>.|TRBJ2-7|.|TRBV5-1
CASSLSGSPYEQYF
TGCGCCAGCAGCTTGAGTGGCTCCCCCTACGAGCAGTACTTC
>.|TRBJ1-6|TRBD1|TRBV6-6
CASSYWDRDSPLHF
TGTGCCAGCAGTTACTGGGACAGGGATTCACCCCTCCACTTT
>.|TRBJ1-5|.|TRBV3-1/TRBV3-2
CASSYDRNQPQHF
TGTGCCAGCAGCTACGACAGAAATCAGCCCCAGCATTTT
>.|TRBJ2-7|.|TRBV6-6
CASSYSAGASPYEQYF
TGTGCCAGCAGTTACTCCGCAGGGGCGTCACCCTACGAGCAGTACTTC
>.|TRBJ2-5|.|TRBV4-1
CASSRTDYPSETQYF
TGCGCCAGCAGCCGGACGGACTACCCCTCGGAGACCCAGTACTTC
>.|TRBJ1-2|.|TRBV7-2
CASSRSLAYGYTF
TGTGCCAGCAGCAGGAGCCTTGCTTATGGCTACACCTTC
>.|TRBJ2-5|TRBD1|TRBV28
CASSLTGTGYQETQYF
TGTGCCAGCAGTTTAACCGGGACAGGCTACCAAGAGACCCAGTACTTC
>.|TRBJ1-1|.|TRBV14
CASSWGVTEAFF
TGTGCCAGCAGCTGGGGAGTCACTGAAGCTTTCTTT
>few|TRBJ1-6|TRBD1|TRBV7-3
CASSSQGSNSPLHF
TGTGCCAGCAGCTCACAGGGGAGTAATTCACCCCTCCACTTT
>.|TRBJ1-3|.|TRBV2
CASSEARGSSGNTIYF
TGTGCCAGCAGTGAAGCCAGGGGCAGCTCTGGAAACACCATATATTTT
>.|TRBJ1-5|.|TRBV4-3
CASSQESGGNQPQHF
TGCGCCAGCAGCCAAGAGTCAGGCGGCAATCAGCCCCAGCATTTT
>.|TRBJ2-5|.|TRBV19
CASSPTGSETQYF
TGTGCCAGTTCTCCAACAGGGTCTGAGACCCAGTACTTC
>.|TRBJ2-7|TRBD2|TRBV30
CACHTGGRGHEQYF
TGTGCCTGCCACACGGGAGGGAGAGGGCACGAGCAGTACTTC
>.|TRBJ1-2|.|TRBV28
CASSRTDIYGYTF
TGTGCCAGCAGCCGAACAGACATCTATGGCTACACCTTC
>.|TRBJ2-1|TRBD1|TRBV11-2
CASSFHPGTGSNEQFF
TGTGCCAGCAGCTTCCACCCCGGGACAGGGAGCAATGAGCAGTTCTTC
>once|TRBJ1-5|.|TRBV5-1
CASRAGPASNQPQHF
TGCGCCAGCAGAGCAGGTCCGGCCAGCAATCAGCCCCAGCATTTT
>.|TRBJ1-6|.|TRBV7-2
CASSPRTFNSPLHF
TGTGCCAGCAGCCCTCGGACTTTTAATTCACCCCTCCACTTT
>.|TRBJ1-1|.|TRBV9
CASSGRRGLMNTEAFF
TGTGCCAGCAGCGGCCGGAGGGGCCTCATGAACACTGAAGCTTTCTTT
>.|TRBJ1-2|.|TRBV29-1
CSANPGSYGYTF
TGCAGCGCCAACCCCGGGAGCTATGGCTACACCTTC
>.|TRBJ2-7|TRBD1|TRBV6-6
CASSYGGQGAIHEQYF
TGTGCCAGCAGTTACGGGGGACAGGGGGCGATCCACGAGCAGTACTTC
>once|TRBJ1-5|TRBD1|TRBV19
CASRRDRDQPQHF
TGTGCCAGTAGGAGAGACAGGGACCAGCCCCAGCATTTT
>.|TRBJ1-3|.|TRBV9
CASSGTTATYSGNTIYF
TGTGCCAGCAGCGGGACGACAGCTACCTACTCTGGAAACACCATATATTTT
>once|TRBJ2-2|TRBD2|TRBV5-1
CASSPHSGGADGELFF
TGCGCCAGCAGCCCCCATAGCGGGGGGGCTGACGGGGAGCTGTTTTTT
>.|TRBJ1-1|TRBD1|TRBV5-1
CASSLGDRLNTEAFF
TGCGCCAGCAGCTTGGGGGACAGGTTGAACACTGAAGCTTTCTTT
>few|TRBJ1-3|.|TRBV28
CASTIDAGNTIYF
TGTGCCAGCACCATCGATGCGGGAAACACCATATATTTT
>.|TRBJ2-3|TRBD1|TRBV10-1
CASGPTGGAQYF
TGCGCCAGCGGACCGACAGGGGGTGCGCAGTATTTT
>.|TRBJ1-1|.|TRBV30
CAWTGSGEAFF
TGTGCCTGGACGGGCAGCGGTGAAGCTTTCTTT
>.|TRBJ2-7|.|TRBV7-9
CASSLVGQYYEQYF
TGTGCCAGCAGCTTAGTCGGACAGTACTACGAGCAGTACTTC
>.|TRBJ1-6|TRBD1|TRBV30
CAWSGDRGYSPLHF
TGTGCCTGGAGTGGCGACAGGGGTTATTCACCCCTCCACTTT
>.|TRBJ1-5|.|TRBV7-9
CASSFASNQPQHF
TGTGCCAGCAGCTTCGCGAGCAATCAGCCCCAGCATTTT
>.|TRBJ2-7|.|TRBV7-2
CASSLLVQVSYEQYF
TGTGCCAGCAGCTTATTGGTCCAGGTCTCCTACGAGCAGTACTTC
>few|TRBJ1-1|.|TRBV18
CASSQRGVNTEAFF
TGTGCCAGCTCCCAACGAGGAGTGAACACTGAAGCTTTCTTT
>.|TRBJ1-3|.|TRBV15
CATSRETIQLSGNTIYF
TGTGCCACCAGCAGAGAAACAATACAGCTCTCTGGAAACACCATATATTTT
>few|TRBJ1-2|TRBD1|TRBV10-2
CASSDDRVYGYTF
TGCGCCAGCAGCGATGACAGGGTCTATGGCTACACCTTC
>.|TRBJ2-3|TRBD1|TRBV6-5
CASSEGAPDTQYF
TGTGCCAGTTCCGAGGGGGCGCCGGATACGCAGTATTTT
>.|TRBJ2-1|TRBD2|TRBV5-1
CASSLDGSGGYNEQFF
TGCGCCAGCAGCTTGGACGGTAGCGGGGGATACAATGAGCAGTTCTTC
>.|TRBJ2-5|TRBD2|TRBV5-6
CASTLAGGLKTQYF
TGTGCCAGCACCCTAGCGGGAGGGTTAAAGACCCAGTACTTC
>.|TRBJ2-3|.|TRBV5-1
CASSLALSGPTDTQYF
TGCGCCAGCAGCCTAGCCTTGTCAGGACCCACAGATACGCAGTATTTT
>.|TRBJ2-1|.|TRBV12-3/TRBV12-4
CASSPTNEQFF
TGTGCCAGCAGTCCTACGAATGAGCAGTTCTTC
>.|TRBJ2-1|TRBD2|TRBV19
CASRAGLAGDSSYNEQFF
TGTGCCAGTAGGGCTGGGCTAGCGGGGGACAGCTCCTACAATGAGCAGTTCTTC
>once|TRBJ2-1|.|TRBV6-5
CASSYGAVPYNEQFF
TGTGCCAGCAGTTACGGAGCGGTACCCTACAATGAGCAGTTCTTC
>.|TRBJ1-6|.|TRBV4-2
CASSQDGGSGDSPLHF
TGTGCCAGCAGCCAAGATGGGGGATCGGGGGATTCACCCCTCCACTTT